Given below is one T cell receptor (beta chain) in context. Its antigen is unknown. The entry originates in a study of T cell responses to AZD1222 COVID-19 vaccine. General study results and limits: Clonal diversity was possibly underestimated; the donors were predominantly white British and more often female.

Data came from immunoSEQ multiplex PCR; TCRdb stores just in-frame clones and leaves some out. The repertoire holds 79,000 or so clones, with more than 70% as singletons. The germline V gene has CDR1 MNHEY and CDR2 SMNVEV (reference sequence). This CDR3 contains 15 residues. V gave up 6 bases and J gave up 5 bases, with 20 bases separating them. Sequencing was performed on peripheral blood, taken 28 days after the second AZD1222 dose. J is TRBJ2-7 and V is TRBV27; D might be TRBD1 (6 bases). The sequence came from an adult who received the AZD1222 COVID-19 vaccine. CDR3 DNA sequence: TGTGCCAGCAGCTTCATACAGGGCTGGCATAACGAGCAGTACTTC. It codes for CASSFIQGWHNEQYF.